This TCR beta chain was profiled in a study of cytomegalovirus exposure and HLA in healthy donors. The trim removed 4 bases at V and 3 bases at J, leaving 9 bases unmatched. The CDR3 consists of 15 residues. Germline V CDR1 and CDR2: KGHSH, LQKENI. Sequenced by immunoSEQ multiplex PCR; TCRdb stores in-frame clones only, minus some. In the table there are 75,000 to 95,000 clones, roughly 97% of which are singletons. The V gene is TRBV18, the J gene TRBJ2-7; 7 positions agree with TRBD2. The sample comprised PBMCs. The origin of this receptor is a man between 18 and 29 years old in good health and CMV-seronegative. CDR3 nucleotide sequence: TGTGCCAGCTCACGGGCCAGGTCGGGGGGCTACGAGCAGTACGTC. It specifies CASSRARSGGYEQYV.